The following is a TCR beta chain sequence with its context. The data originate from a study of shared clonotypes between healthy human individuals. The CDR3 runs to 16 residues. V was pared by 2 bases and J by 3 bases, with 7 bases of the junction left unmatched. Germline lookup yields CDR1 MNHNY and CDR2 SVGAGI (reference sequence). Sequencing used immunoSEQ multiplex PCR; TCRdb keeps in-frame clones, though not all of them. The table lists 2 million to 3 million clones, just over 90% of them singletons, with roughly 0.15% in the top ten. What was sequenced was naive CD4+ T cells sorted from blood. Subset indicated: CD45RA+ positively selected. The chain joins TRBV6-6 to TRBJ2-7, with 10 bases aligning to TRBD1. The receptor comes from a man aged 18 to 29 in good health. CDR3 amino acids: CASSYGLGTGDYEQYF. The DNA for the CDR3 is TGTGCCAGCAGTTACGGCCTCGGGACAGGGGACTACGAGCAGTACTTC.